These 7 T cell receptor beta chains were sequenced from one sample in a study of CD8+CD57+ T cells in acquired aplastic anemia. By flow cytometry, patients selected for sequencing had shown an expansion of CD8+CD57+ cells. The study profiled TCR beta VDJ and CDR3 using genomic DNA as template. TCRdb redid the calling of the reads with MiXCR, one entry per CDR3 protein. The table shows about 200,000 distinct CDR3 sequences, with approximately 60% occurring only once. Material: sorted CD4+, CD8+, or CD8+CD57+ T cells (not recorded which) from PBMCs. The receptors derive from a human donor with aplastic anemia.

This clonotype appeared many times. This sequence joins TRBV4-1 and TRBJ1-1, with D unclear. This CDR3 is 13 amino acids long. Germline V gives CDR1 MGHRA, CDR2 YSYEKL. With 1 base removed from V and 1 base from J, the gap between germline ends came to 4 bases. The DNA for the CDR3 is TGCGCCAGCAGCCAAGGAGGGAACACTGAAGCTTTCTTT. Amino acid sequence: CASSQGGNTEAFF.

This CDR3 reads CASSPNTIKDTQYF. CDR3 bases: TGTGCCAGTAGTCCAAACACTATAAAAGATACGCAGTATTTT. J is TRBJ2-3 and V is TRBV19, with unresolved D. Trimming took off 5 bases at V and 5 bases at J, with 14 bases between the two ends. Germline V gives CDR1 LNHDA, CDR2 SQIVND (reference sequence). This CDR3 contains 14 residues.

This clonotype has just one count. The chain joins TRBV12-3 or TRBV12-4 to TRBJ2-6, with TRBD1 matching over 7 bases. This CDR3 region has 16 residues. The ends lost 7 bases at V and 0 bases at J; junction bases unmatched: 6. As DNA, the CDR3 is TGTGCCAGCAACCTGAGGACAGGCTCTGGGGCCAACGTCCTGACTTTC. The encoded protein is CASNLRTGSGANVLTF.

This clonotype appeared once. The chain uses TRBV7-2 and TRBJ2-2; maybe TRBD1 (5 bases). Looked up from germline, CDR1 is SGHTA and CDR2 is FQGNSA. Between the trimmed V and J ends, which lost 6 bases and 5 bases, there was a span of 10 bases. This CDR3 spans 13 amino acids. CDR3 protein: CASSSAGTGELFF. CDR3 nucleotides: TGTGCCAGCAGTTCGGCAGGGACCGGGGAGCTGTTTTTT.

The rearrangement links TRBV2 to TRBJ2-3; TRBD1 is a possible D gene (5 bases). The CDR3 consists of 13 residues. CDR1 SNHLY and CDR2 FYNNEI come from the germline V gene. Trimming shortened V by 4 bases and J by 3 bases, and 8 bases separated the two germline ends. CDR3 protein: CASSAGWTDTQYF. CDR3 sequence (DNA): TGTGCCAGCAGTGCAGGGTGGACAGATACGCAGTATTTT.

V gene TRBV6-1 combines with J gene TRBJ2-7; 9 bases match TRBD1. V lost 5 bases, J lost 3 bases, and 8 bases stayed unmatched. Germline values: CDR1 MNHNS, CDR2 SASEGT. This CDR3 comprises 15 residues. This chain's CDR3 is CASSYSRGQGYEQYF. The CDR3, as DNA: TGTGCCAGCAGTTACTCTCGGGGACAGGGCTACGAGCAGTACTTC.

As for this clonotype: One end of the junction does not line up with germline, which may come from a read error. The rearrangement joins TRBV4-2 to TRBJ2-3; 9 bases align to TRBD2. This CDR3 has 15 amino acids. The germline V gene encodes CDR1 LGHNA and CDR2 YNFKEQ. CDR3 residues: CASSQGRGGTDTRYF. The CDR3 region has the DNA TGTGCCAGCAGCCAAGGGCGGGGGGGCACAGATACGCGGTATTTT.